Following are 16 T cell receptor beta chains from one sample sequenced in a study of cytomegalovirus exposure and HLA in healthy donors. A multiplex PCR was run with 60 Vbeta primers and 13 Jbeta primers. Profiled with immunoSEQ multiplex PCR; TCRdb holds only in-frame clones, not every one. The sample lists approximately 180,000 clones, 80% seen once, with 6% to 7.5% in the top ten. Material: PBMCs. The origin of the receptors is a man younger than 40 in good health and CMV-seropositive.

The CDR3 region is CASSLTQVPDTQYF. CDR3 DNA sequence: TGCGCCAGCAGCCTAACACAGGTCCCAGATACGCAGTATTTT. The V and J genes are TRBV5-1 and TRBJ2-3, with D maybe TRBD1 (5 bases). CDR3 length equals 14 residues. The germline V gene has CDR1 SGHRS and CDR2 YFSETQ. V lost 4 bases and J 4 bases, leaving 13 bases between the germline ends.

The chain uses TRBV28 and TRBJ1-1; 9 nucleotides agree with TRBD1. The CDR3 consists of 13 residues. V gave up 10 bases and J gave up 1 base; unmatched junction bases: 4. Germline lookup yields CDR1 MDHEN and CDR2 SYDVKM. The CDR3 region is CANRGQGNTEAFF. The DNA of the CDR3 is TGTGCCAACCGGGGACAGGGGAACACTGAAGCTTTCTTT. The whole variable domain, filled in from reference TRBV28 and TRBJ1-1, reads DVKVTQSSRYLVKRTGEKVFLECVQDMDHENMFWYRQDPGLGLRLIYFSYDVKMKEKGDIPEGYSVSREKKERFSLILESASTNQTSMYLCANRGQGNTEAFFGQGTRLTVV.

The V call is TRBV11-2, the J call TRBJ2-7; D is perhaps TRBD1 (6 bases). The CDR3 spans 12 residues. The V gene lost 3 bases and the J gene lost 6 bases, with 9 bases spanning the gap. Germline loops: CDR1 SGHAT, CDR2 FQNNGV. CDR3 loop: CASSFAGAEQYF. As DNA, the CDR3 is TGTGCCAGCAGCTTTGCAGGGGCCGAGCAGTACTTC.

The chain joins TRBV2 to TRBJ1-1, with D possibly being TRBD1 (5 bases). V was clipped by 7 bases and J by 0 bases, with 18 bases between them. The CDR3 is made up of 16 amino acids. CDR1 and CDR2 from the germline V gene are SNHLY and FYNNEI. CDR3 region: CASKTLRGVLNTEAFF. In nucleotides, the CDR3 is TGTGCCAGCAAGACCCTCCGGGGGGTGCTGAACACTGAAGCTTTCTTT.

The chain has TRBV6-1 and TRBJ1-4, with D possibly being TRBD1 (5 bases). Germline values: CDR1 MNHNS, CDR2 SASEGT. CDR3 length equals 14 residues. The V end was cut by 6 bases, the J end by 0 bases, with 8 bases between. CDR3 in amino acids: CASRDIATNEKLFF. The CDR3, as DNA: TGTGCCAGCAGGGACATTGCAACTAATGAAAAACTGTTTTTT.

The chain combines TRBV19 with TRBJ1-5, with 8 bases lining up with TRBD1. J was trimmed by 8 bases and V by 5 bases; bases with no gene match: 8. This CDR3 is 14 amino acids long. Germline V gives CDR1 LNHDA, CDR2 SQIVND (reference sequence). CDR3 in amino acids: CASSDRGMNKPQHF. The CDR3 nucleotides read TGTGCCAGTAGTGACAGGGGAATGAATAAGCCCCAGCATTTT.

This chain joins TRBV5-1 and TRBJ1-1, with 10 nucleotides matching TRBD1. Germline V lookup: CDR1 SGHRS, CDR2 YFSETQ. The CDR3 runs 19 residues. Unmatched junction bases numbered 20, after V lost 4 bases and J lost 5 bases. The CDR3 DNA sequence: TGCGCCAGCAGCCTTAGAAAGACAGGGGGCGAATGGGTGAGAACTGAAGCTTTCTTT. Translated: CASSLRKTGGEWVRTEAFF.

The chain has TRBV19 and TRBJ1-6; D gene uncertain. Trimming stripped 0 bases from V and 7 bases from J, with 10 bases between. Germline V gives CDR1 LNHDA, CDR2 SQIVND (reference sequence). CDR3 length equals 15 residues. CDR3 sequence (DNA): TGTGCCAGTAGTATAGAGAATGGAGGCAATTCACCCCTCCACTTT. Residues: CASSIENGGNSPLHF.

The J gene is TRBJ2-5, the V gene TRBV7-8; tentatively, D is TRBD2 (6 bases). The germline gives CDR1 SGHVS, CDR2 FQNEAQ. The CDR3 has 14 residues. The V end was cut by 1 base, the J end by 13 bases, with 19 bases between. CDR3 amino acids: CASSLETGTGLLYF. DNA of the CDR3: TGTGCCAGCAGCTTAGAAACCGGAACGGGACTCCTGTACTTC.

This clone has a handful of counts. DNA for the CDR3: TGTGCCAGCAGCAAAGGGACTCAGGGGGGTCAGCCCCAGCATTTT. Encoded protein: CASSKGTQGGQPQHF. J is TRBJ1-5 and V is TRBV21-1; TRBD1 was called by the table and not checked on the DNA. TRBV21-1 is a pseudogene locus. The CDR3 is made up of 15 amino acids.

This chain uses TRBV5-4 with TRBJ1-6; D perhaps matches TRBD1 (5 bases). The germline V gene has CDR1 SGHNT and CDR2 YYREEE (reference sequence). Trimming took off 2 bases at V and 0 bases at J, with 9 bases between the two ends. The CDR3 covers 16 residues. Here the CDR3 DNA reads TGTGCCAGCAGCTTTGACAGCTCCTCCTATAATTCACCCCTCCACTTT. This sequence encodes CASSFDSSSYNSPLHF.

A few counts support this clone. The chain joins TRBV9 to TRBJ2-7, with D tentatively TRBD2 (5 bases). The CDR3 is 14 residues long. The V gene's germline CDR1 is SGDLS and CDR2 YYNGEE. V lost 3 bases and J 7 bases, leaving 17 bases between the germline ends. The CDR3 loop is CASSGAGLGKEQYF. The CDR3 nucleotides are TGTGCCAGCAGCGGAGCAGGACTGGGGAAAGAGCAGTACTTC. The whole variable domain, remainder taken from reference TRBV9 and TRBJ2-7, is DSGVTQTPKHLITATGQRVTLRCSPRSGDLSVYWYQQSLDQGLQFLIQYYNGEERAKGNILERFSAQQFPDLHSELNLSSLELGDSALYFCASSGAGLGKEQYFGPGTRLTVT.

This clone has only a few counts. V and J are TRBV5-1 and TRBJ1-1, with 7 bases aligning to TRBD1. The CDR3 has 17 residues. V lost 1 base to trimming and J lost 0 bases; unmatched junction nucleotides: 9. Germline CDR1 reads SGHRS; CDR2 reads YFSETQ. This CDR3 reads CASSLNYLGGMNTEAFF. The CDR3 coding sequence is TGCGCCAGCAGCTTGAACTATCTAGGGGGCATGAACACTGAAGCTTTCTTT.

This clone was observed a few times. The V and J genes are TRBV2 and TRBJ1-4, with 11 bases identical to TRBD1. This CDR3 spans 14 amino acids. CDR1 is SNHLY and CDR2 is FYNNEI in the germline V gene. With 6 bases clipped from V and 8 bases from J, the junction kept 5 bases outside the gene matches. CDR3 nucleotide sequence: TGTGCCAGCAGGCGGACAGGGGGCATGGAAAAACTGTTTTTT. It codes for CASRRTGGMEKLFF.

This chain links TRBV5-1 with TRBJ2-7; TRBD1 aligns across 9 bases. The V and J ends lost 4 bases and 3 bases, in that order; junction bases with no gene match: 5. Germline V lookup: CDR1 SGHRS, CDR2 YFSETQ. The CDR3 has 14 amino acids. The CDR3 DNA reads as TGCGCCAGCAGCCTAGGACAGGGGCTCTACGAGCAGTACTTC. As protein: CASSLGQGLYEQYF.

The chain is built from TRBV25-1 and TRBJ1-2; D gene unclear. Germline V gene lookup returns CDR1 MGHDK and CDR2 SYGVNS. This CDR3 region has 14 residues. V shed 6 bases and J shed 3 bases, with 14 bases lying between them. The CDR3 spells CASSRDGGDYGYTF. The CDR3 DNA reads TGTGCCAGCAGCCGAGACGGAGGCGACTATGGCTACACCTTC.